These T cell receptor beta chains were read from a single sample in a study of cytomegalovirus exposure and HLA in healthy donors. TCRdb keeps only in-frame clones here, not all; method: immunoSEQ multiplex PCR. The sample records 120,000 or so clones, around 70% being singletons. The sample comprised PBMCs. These receptors originate from a man aged 25-45 years in good health and CMV-seropositive. CDR3s include the opening cysteine and the closing phenylalanine or tryptophan. A D gene is named only where the DNA matches it firmly. Where a row states a size, it is once, few, many or the class of an expanded clone; other rows omit it.

cdr3_length: 13
d_call: NA
j_call: TRBJ1-1
v_call: TRBV11-2
clone_size: NA
cdr3_nt: TGTGCCAGCAGGCGAACCATGAACACTGAAGCTTTCTTT
cdr3_aa: CASRRTMNTEAFF

cdr3_length: 15
d_call: NA
j_call: TRBJ1-3
v_call: TRBV5-4
clone_size: few
cdr3_nt: TGTGCCAGCAGCGTGGGACCGCGCGGGAGGAACACCATATATTTT
cdr3_aa: CASSVGPRGRNTIYF

cdr3_length: 14
d_call: TRBD1
j_call: TRBJ1-2
v_call: TRBV19
clone_size: NA
cdr3_nt: TGTGCCCCCTATCACATGGACAGGGGCTATGGCTACACCTTC
cdr3_aa: CAPYHMDRGYGYTF

cdr3_length: 16
d_call: TRBD2
j_call: TRBJ2-1
v_call: TRBV5-4
clone_size: few
cdr3_nt: TGTGCCAGCAGCTCCCTCACTAGCGGATCCTACAATGAGCAGTTCTTC
cdr3_aa: CASSSLTSGSYNEQFF

cdr3_length: 15
d_call: NA
j_call: TRBJ2-3
v_call: TRBV25-1
clone_size: NA
cdr3_nt: TGTGCCAGCAGGGCACAGGGTTACGGCACAGATACGCAGTATTTT
cdr3_aa: CASRAQGYGTDTQYF

cdr3_length: 15
d_call: NA
j_call: TRBJ1-5
v_call: TRBV2
clone_size: few
cdr3_nt: TGTGCCAGCAGCCCCACGGGGGGGTACAATCAGCCCCAGCATTTT
cdr3_aa: CASSPTGGYNQPQHF

cdr3_length: 15
d_call: TRBD1
j_call: TRBJ1-1
v_call: TRBV7-2
clone_size: once
cdr3_nt: TGTGCCAGCAGCCCCCACGGACAGGGGCACACTGAAGCTTTCTTT
cdr3_aa: CASSPHGQGHTEAFF

cdr3_length: 13
d_call: NA
j_call: TRBJ2-5
v_call: TRBV28
clone_size: NA
cdr3_nt: TGTGCCAGCACAATCCAGGGAATTGAGACCCAGTACTTC
cdr3_aa: CASTIQGIETQYF

cdr3_length: 16
d_call: NA
j_call: TRBJ2-1
v_call: TRBV6-6
clone_size: NA
cdr3_nt: TGTGCCAGCAGTTATCCCGCGAGGGGGAGAGACAATGAGCAGTTCTTC
cdr3_aa: CASSYPARGRDNEQFF

cdr3_length: 15
d_call: TRBD2
j_call: TRBJ2-7
v_call: TRBV13
clone_size: NA
cdr3_nt: TGTGCCAGCAGCTTTGAGGGAGGGCCCCCCTACGAGCAGTACTTC
cdr3_aa: CASSFEGGPPYEQYF

cdr3_length: 13
d_call: NA
j_call: TRBJ1-5
v_call: TRBV5-6
clone_size: few
cdr3_nt: TGTGCCAGCAGCTTCGGTAGCAATCAGCCCCAGCATTTT
cdr3_aa: CASSFGSNQPQHF

cdr3_length: 15
d_call: TRBD1
j_call: TRBJ2-3
v_call: TRBV6-1
clone_size: NA
cdr3_nt: TGTGCCAGCAGTCCACAGGGGGTAATCACAGATACGCAGTATTTT
cdr3_aa: CASSPQGVITDTQYF

cdr3_length: 12
d_call: NA
j_call: TRBJ2-7
v_call: TRBV10-3
clone_size: few
cdr3_nt: TGTGCCATCAGTGAGAGCTCCTACGAGCAGTACTTC
cdr3_aa: CAISESSYEQYF

cdr3_length: 14
d_call: NA
j_call: TRBJ2-7
v_call: TRBV27
clone_size: once
cdr3_nt: TGTGCCAGCAGTTTAGTACAGCTAAATGGGGAGCAGTACTTC
cdr3_aa: CASSLVQLNGEQYF

cdr3_length: 12
d_call: NA
j_call: TRBJ1-5
v_call: TRBV5-8
clone_size: NA
cdr3_nt: TGTGCCAGCAGCTTGGGGGGCCGGCTCCAGCATTTT
cdr3_aa: CASSLGGRLQHF

cdr3_length: 13
d_call: NA
j_call: TRBJ1-1
v_call: TRBV18
clone_size: NA
cdr3_nt: TGTGCCAGCTCCCACGACAGGATCACTGAAGCTTTCTTT
cdr3_aa: CASSHDRITEAFF

cdr3_length: 13
d_call: NA
j_call: TRBJ1-3
v_call: TRBV28
clone_size: NA
cdr3_nt: TGTGCCAGCACGACTAGCTCTGGAAACACCATATATTTT
cdr3_aa: CASTTSSGNTIYF

cdr3_length: 17
d_call: TRBD1
j_call: TRBJ1-6
v_call: TRBV5-4
clone_size: NA
cdr3_nt: TGTGCCAGCAGCCCGGGACAGGTCTCATCCTATAATTCACCCCTCCACTTT
cdr3_aa: CASSPGQVSSYNSPLHF

cdr3_length: 15
d_call: TRBD1
j_call: TRBJ1-1
v_call: TRBV7-9
clone_size: NA
cdr3_nt: TGTGCCAGCAGCCCTGCGGACAGGGACTCCACTGAAGCTTTCTTT
cdr3_aa: CASSPADRDSTEAFF

cdr3_length: 17
d_call: NA
j_call: TRBJ2-7
v_call: TRBV19
clone_size: few
cdr3_nt: TGTGCCAGAAACTATCAAGTACAGGGACGGACTCTGAACGAGCAGTACTTC
cdr3_aa: CARNYQVQGRTLNEQYF

cdr3_length: 17
d_call: TRBD1
j_call: TRBJ2-6
v_call: TRBV28
clone_size: once
cdr3_nt: TGTGCCAGCAGCGAGGGACAGGGACAGGCTGGGGCCAACGTCCTGACTTTC
cdr3_aa: CASSEGQGQAGANVLTF

cdr3_length: 13
d_call: NA
j_call: TRBJ1-1
v_call: TRBV7-8
clone_size: few
cdr3_nt: TGTGCCAGCAGCTTAGCTATAGGACTCGTAACTTTCTTT
cdr3_aa: CASSLAIGLVTFF